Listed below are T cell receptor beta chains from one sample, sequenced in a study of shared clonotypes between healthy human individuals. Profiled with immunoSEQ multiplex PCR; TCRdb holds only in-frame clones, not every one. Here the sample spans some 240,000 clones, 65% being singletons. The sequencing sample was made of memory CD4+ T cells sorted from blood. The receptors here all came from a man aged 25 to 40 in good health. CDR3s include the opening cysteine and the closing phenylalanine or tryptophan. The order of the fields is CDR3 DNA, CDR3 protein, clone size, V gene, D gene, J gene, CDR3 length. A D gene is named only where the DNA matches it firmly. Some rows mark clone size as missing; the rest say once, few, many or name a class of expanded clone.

TGTGCCACCTTCTGGGCAGGGACCCAGAACACTGAAGCTTTCTTT CATFWAGTQNTEAFF NA TRBV19 NA TRBJ1-1 15
TGTGCCAGCAGAGAAAGAGATGAAAAACTGTTTTTT CASRERDEKLFF NA TRBV2 NA TRBJ1-4 12
TGTGCCAGCATGCCCCGGTTAAACACCGGGGAGCTGTTTTTT CASMPRLNTGELFF NA TRBV6-6 NA TRBJ2-2 14
TGTGCCAGCAGCCTTCGGGACACTTTCTACGAGCAGTACTTC CASSLRDTFYEQYF NA TRBV7-2 NA TRBJ2-7 14
TGTGCCAGCAGCTTAGATGGGCGACAGGGAGCCTATGGCTACACCTTC CASSLDGRQGAYGYTF NA TRBV7-2 TRBD1 TRBJ1-2 16
TGTGCCACTCGGGACGGTTCTAACTATGGCTACACCTTC CATRDGSNYGYTF few TRBV19 NA TRBJ1-2 13
TGCAGCGTCCGGGAGAATCGGGGGGATTCCGGGGAGCTGTTTTTT CSVRENRGDSGELFF many TRBV29-1 TRBD2 TRBJ2-2 15
TGTGCCAGCAGCTTAGCTGCAGGGCGAGGGGAAAAACTGTTTTTT CASSLAAGRGEKLFF NA TRBV7-9 NA TRBJ1-4 15
TGTGCCAGCAGCTTAGGGCAGGGTCGGACCCAGTACTTC CASSLGQGRTQYF NA TRBV7-6 NA TRBJ2-5 13
TGTGCCAGTCGAGGGGGAGTGTACGAGCAGTACTTC CASRGGVYEQYF NA TRBV28 NA TRBJ2-7 12